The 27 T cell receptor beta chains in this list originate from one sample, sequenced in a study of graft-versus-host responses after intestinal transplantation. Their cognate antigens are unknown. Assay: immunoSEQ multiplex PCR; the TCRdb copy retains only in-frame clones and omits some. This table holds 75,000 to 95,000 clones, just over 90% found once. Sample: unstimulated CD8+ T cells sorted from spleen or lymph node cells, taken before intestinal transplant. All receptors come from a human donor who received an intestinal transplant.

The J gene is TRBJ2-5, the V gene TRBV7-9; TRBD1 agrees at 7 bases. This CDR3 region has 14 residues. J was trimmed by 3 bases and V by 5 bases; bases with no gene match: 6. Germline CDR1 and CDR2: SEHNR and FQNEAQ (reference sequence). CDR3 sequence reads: CASSPDRVKETQYF. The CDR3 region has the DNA TGTGCCAGCAGCCCAGACAGGGTGAAAGAGACCCAGTACTTC.

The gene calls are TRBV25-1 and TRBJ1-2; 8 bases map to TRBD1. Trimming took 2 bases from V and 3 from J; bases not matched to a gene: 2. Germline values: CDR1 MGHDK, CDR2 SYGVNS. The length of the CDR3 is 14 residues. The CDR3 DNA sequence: TGTGCCAGCAGTGAAGGGACAGGCCACTATGGCTACACCTTC. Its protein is CASSEGTGHYGYTF.

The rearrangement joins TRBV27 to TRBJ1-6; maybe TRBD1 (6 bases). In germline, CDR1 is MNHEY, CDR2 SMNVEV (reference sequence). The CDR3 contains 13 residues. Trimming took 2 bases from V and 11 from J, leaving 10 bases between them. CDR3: CASSLTGPTPLHF. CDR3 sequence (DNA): TGTGCCAGCAGTTTAACAGGGCCCACACCCCTCCACTTT.

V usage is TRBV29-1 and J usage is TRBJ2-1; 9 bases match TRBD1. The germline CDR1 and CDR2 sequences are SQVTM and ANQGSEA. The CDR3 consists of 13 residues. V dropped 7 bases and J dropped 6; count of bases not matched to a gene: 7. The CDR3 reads CSGRDRVSNEQFF. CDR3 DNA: TGCAGCGGCCGGGACAGGGTCTCCAATGAGCAGTTCTTC.

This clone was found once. For the CDR3, the DNA is TGTGCCAGCAGTCCGGAGCGCGGAGGGTTGCAGCCCCAGCATTTT. The encoded protein is CASSPERGGLQPQHF. J is TRBJ1-5 and V is TRBV5-8; D is uncertain. The ends were cut back, 5 bases at V and 7 bases at J, with 19 bases in the middle. The CDR3 consists of 15 residues. Germline V gene data show CDR1 as SGHTS and CDR2 as YDEGEE. Full variable domain (rest looked up from reference TRBV5-8 and TRBJ1-5): EAGVTQSPTHLIKTRGQQATLRCSPISGHTSVYWYQQALGLGLQFLLWYDEGEERNRGNFPPRFSGRQFPNYSSELNVNALELEDSALYLCASSPERGGLQPQHFGDGTRLSIL.

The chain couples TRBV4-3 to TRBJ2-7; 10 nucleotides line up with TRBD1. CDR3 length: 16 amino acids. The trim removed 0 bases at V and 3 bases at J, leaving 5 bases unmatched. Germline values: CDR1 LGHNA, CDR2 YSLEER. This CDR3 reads CASSQEPGTGVYEQYF. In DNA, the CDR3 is TGCGCCAGCAGCCAAGAGCCCGGGACAGGGGTCTACGAGCAGTACTTC.

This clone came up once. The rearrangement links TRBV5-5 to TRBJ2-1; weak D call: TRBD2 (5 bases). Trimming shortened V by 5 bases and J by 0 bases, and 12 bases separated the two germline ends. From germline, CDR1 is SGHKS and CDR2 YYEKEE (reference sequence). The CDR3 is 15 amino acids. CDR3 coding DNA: TGTGCCAGCAGGCAGGACTTTGGCTCCTACAATGAGCAGTTCTTC. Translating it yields CASRQDFGSYNEQFF.

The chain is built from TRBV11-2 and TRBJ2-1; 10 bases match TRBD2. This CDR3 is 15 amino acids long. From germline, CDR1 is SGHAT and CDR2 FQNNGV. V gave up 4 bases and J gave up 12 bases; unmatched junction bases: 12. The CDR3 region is CASSSNSGGPGSQFF. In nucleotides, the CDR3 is TGTGCCAGCAGCTCTAATAGCGGGGGGCCGGGTTCGCAGTTCTTC.

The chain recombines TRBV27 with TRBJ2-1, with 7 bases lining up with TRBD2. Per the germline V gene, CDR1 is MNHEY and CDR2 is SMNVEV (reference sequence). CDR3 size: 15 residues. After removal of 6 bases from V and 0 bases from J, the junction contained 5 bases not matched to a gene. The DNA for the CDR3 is TGTGCCAGCAGATTCCGGACTAGCTCCTACAATGAGCAGTTCTTC. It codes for CASRFRTSSYNEQFF.

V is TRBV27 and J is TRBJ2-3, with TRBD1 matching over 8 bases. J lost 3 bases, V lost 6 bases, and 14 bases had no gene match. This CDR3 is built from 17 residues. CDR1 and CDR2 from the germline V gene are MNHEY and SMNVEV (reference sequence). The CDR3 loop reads CASRRTGGELVTDTQYF. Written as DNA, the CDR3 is TGTGCCAGCAGAAGAACAGGGGGAGAGTTAGTTACAGATACGCAGTATTTT.

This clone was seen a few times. In DNA, the CDR3 is TGCGCCAGCAGCCAAGATCTAGGTTTTACTAATGAAAAACTGTTTTTT. Translated: CASSQDLGFTNEKLFF. The rearrangement links TRBV4-3 to TRBJ1-4; D not resolved. There are 16 residues in the CDR3. The germline CDR1 and CDR2 sequences are LGHNA and YSLEER. V was trimmed by 0 bases and J by 2 bases, leaving 10 bases between them.

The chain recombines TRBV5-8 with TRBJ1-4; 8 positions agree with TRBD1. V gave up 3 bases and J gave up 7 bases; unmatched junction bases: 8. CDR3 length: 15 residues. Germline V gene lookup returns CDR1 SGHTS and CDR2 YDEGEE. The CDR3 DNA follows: TGTGCCAGCAGCTACCAGGGGGCCCTCGGTGAAAAACTGTTTTTT. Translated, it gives CASSYQGALGEKLFF. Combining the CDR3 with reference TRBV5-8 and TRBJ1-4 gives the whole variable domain EAGVTQSPTHLIKTRGQQATLRCSPISGHTSVYWYQQALGLGLQFLLWYDEGEERNRGNFPPRFSGRQFPNYSSELNVNALELEDSALYLCASSYQGALGEKLFFGSGTQLSVL.

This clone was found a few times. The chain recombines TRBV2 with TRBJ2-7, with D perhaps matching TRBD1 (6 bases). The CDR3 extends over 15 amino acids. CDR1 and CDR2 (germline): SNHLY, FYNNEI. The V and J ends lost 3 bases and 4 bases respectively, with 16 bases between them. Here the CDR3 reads CASSEGAGNWYEQYF. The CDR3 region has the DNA TGTGCCAGCAGTGAGGGGGCAGGGAATTGGTACGAGCAGTACTTC.

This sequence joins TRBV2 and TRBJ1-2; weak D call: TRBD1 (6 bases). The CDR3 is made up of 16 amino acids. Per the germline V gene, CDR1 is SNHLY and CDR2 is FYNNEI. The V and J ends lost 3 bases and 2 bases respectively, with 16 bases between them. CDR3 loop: CASSDRDSGVNYGYTF. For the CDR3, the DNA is TGTGCCAGCAGTGACCGTGACTCAGGGGTAAACTATGGCTACACCTTC.

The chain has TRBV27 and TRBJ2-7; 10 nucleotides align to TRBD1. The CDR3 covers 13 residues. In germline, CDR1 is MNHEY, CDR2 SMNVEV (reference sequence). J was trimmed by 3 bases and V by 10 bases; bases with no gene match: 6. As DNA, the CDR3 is TGTGCCATCGGGACAGGGGAACACTACGAGCAGTACTTC. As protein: CAIGTGEHYEQYF.

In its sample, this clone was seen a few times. CDR3 nucleotides: TGTGCCAGCAGGACGGGAACTAATGAAAAACTGTTTTTT. Translated: CASRTGTNEKLFF. V is TRBV27 and J is TRBJ1-4; D remains unclear. V was cut by 6 bases and J by 1 base, with 6 bases left in between. Germline V gives CDR1 MNHEY, CDR2 SMNVEV (reference sequence). This CDR3 has 13 residues.

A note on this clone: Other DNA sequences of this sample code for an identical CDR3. CDR3 nucleotides: TGTGCCAGCAGCCTTGCCCCGGGGAATGGCTACACCTTC. Translating it yields CASSLAPGNGYTF. This chain uses TRBV27 with TRBJ1-2; D uncertain. Germline lookup yields CDR1 MNHEY and CDR2 SMNVEV (reference sequence). The CDR3 has 13 residues. V was clipped by 6 bases and J by 6 bases, with 14 bases between them.

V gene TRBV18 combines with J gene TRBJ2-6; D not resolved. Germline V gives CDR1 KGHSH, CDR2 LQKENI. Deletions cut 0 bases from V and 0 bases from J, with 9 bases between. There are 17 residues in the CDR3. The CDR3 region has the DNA TGTGCCAGCTCACCACCCCTTGGCCTCTCTGGGGCCAACGTCCTGACTTTC. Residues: CASSPPLGLSGANVLTF.

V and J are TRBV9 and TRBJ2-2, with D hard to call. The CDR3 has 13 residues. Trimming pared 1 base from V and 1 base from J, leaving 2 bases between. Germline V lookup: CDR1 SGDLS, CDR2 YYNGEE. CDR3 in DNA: TGTGCCAGCAGCGTACGGAACACCGGGGAGCTGTTTTTT. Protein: CASSVRNTGELFF.

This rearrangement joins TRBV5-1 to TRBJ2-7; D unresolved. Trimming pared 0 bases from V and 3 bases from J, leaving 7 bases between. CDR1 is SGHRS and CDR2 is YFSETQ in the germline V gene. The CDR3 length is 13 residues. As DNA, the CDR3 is TGCGCCAGCAGCTTGGCCTATAGCTACGAGCAGTACTTC. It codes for CASSLAYSYEQYF.

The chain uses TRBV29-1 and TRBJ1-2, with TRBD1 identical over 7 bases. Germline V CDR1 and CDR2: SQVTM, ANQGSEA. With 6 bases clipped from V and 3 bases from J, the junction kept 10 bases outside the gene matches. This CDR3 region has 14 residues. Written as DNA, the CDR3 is TGCAGCGTACCGGACAGGTTTTCGCACTATGGCTACACCTTC. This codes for CSVPDRFSHYGYTF.

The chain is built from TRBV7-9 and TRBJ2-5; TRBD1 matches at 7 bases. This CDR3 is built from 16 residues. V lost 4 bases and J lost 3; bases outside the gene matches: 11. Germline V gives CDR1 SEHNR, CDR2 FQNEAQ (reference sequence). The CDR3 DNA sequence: TGTGCCAGCAGCTCTACACTCGACAGGGTGGAAGAGACCCAGTACTTC. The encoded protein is CASSSTLDRVEETQYF.

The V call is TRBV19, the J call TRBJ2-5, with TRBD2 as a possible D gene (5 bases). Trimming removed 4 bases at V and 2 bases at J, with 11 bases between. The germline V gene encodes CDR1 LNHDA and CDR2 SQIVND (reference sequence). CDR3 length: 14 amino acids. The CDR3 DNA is TGTGCCAGTAGTACCGGACTGGTACAAGAGACCCAGTACTTC. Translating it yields CASSTGLVQETQYF.

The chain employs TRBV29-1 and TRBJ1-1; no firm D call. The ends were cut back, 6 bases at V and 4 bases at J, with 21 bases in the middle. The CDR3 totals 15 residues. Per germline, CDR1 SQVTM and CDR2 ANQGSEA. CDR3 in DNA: TGCAGCGTGGACCCCATACGGGCGGGGAGCACTGAAGCTTTCTTT. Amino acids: CSVDPIRAGSTEAFF.

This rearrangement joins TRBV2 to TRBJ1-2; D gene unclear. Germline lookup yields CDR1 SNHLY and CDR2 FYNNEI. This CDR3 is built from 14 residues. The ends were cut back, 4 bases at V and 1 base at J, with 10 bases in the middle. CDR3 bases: TGTGCCAGCAGTGGTATCTCGGGTAACTATGGCTACACCTTC. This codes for CASSGISGNYGYTF.

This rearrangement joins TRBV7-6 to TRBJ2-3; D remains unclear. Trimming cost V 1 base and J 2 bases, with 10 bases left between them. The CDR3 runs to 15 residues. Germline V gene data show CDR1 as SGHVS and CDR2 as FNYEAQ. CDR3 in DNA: TGTGCCAGCAGCTTAGAAGCTAGTTACACAGATACGCAGTATTTT. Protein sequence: CASSLEASYTDTQYF.

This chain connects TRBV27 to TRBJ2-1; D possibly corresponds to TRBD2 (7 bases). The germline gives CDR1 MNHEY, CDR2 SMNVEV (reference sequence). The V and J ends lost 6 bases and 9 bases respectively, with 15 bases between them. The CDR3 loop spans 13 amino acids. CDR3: CASSQGGAGEQFF. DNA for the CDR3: TGTGCCAGCAGCCAAGGGGGGGCAGGTGAGCAGTTCTTC.